The rows below give T cell receptor beta chains drawn from one sample of a study of shared clonotypes between healthy human individuals. Sequencing used immunoSEQ multiplex PCR; TCRdb keeps in-frame clones, though not all of them. The table has about 990,000 clones, around 78% seen once. The specimen was memory CD4+ T cells from PBMCs. The receptor set was obtained from a man between 18 and 35 years old in good health. Some clones in this sample may be carry-over from other donors' samples. The CDR3 runs from the conserved cysteine through the conserved F or W. A D gene is named only where the DNA matches it firmly. The size of a clone is reported for some rows only, either as once, few or many, or as a class for expanded clones.

. TRBJ2-7 few TRBV7-2 CASSMQWEKQYF TGTGCCAGCAGCATGCAATGGGAGAAGCAGTACTTC
TRBD2 TRBJ2-7 . TRBV27 CASSFVYSGKAGGRYEQYF TGTGCCAGCAGTTTTGTGTATTCGGGAAAAGCGGGAGGGCGGTACGAGCAGTACTTC
. TRBJ2-1 . TRBV29-1 CSVQGTSRTNEQFF TGCAGCGTTCAGGGGACTTCCCGTACTAATGAGCAGTTCTTC
. TRBJ1-3 . TRBV29-1 CSARRSSGNTIYF TGCAGCGCCCGAAGGAGCTCTGGAAACACCATATATTTT
. TRBJ2-1 . TRBV7-2 CASSPMLLDGEQFF TGTGCCAGCAGCCCAATGTTACTTGATGGTGAGCAGTTCTTC
. TRBJ2-3 . TRBV10-1 CASSGEDTQYF TGCGCCAGCAGTGGGGAAGATACGCAGTATTTT
. TRBJ1-2 . TRBV7-9 CASSLEGKGMGYTF TGTGCCAGCAGCTTAGAGGGGAAAGGAATGGGCTACACCTTC
. TRBJ1-5 . TRBV19 CASSPDGNQPQHF TGTGCCAGTAGTCCCGACGGTAATCAGCCCCAGCATTTT
TRBD1 TRBJ2-2 . TRBV18 CASSSPGQGAGGELFF TGTGCCAGCTCATCTCCGGGACAGGGGGCCGGCGGGGAGCTGTTTTTT
. TRBJ2-2 . TRBV28 CASSTQGPNTGELFF TGTGCCAGCAGTACGCAGGGGCCGAACACCGGGGAGCTGTTTTTT
. TRBJ1-5 once TRBV5-1 CASSFAGGNQPQHF TGCGCCAGCAGCTTCGCAGGGGGCAATCAGCCCCAGCATTTT
. TRBJ2-7 . TRBV28 CASSTGGTYEQYF TGTGCCAGCAGTACGGGCGGGACCTACGAGCAGTACTTC
TRBD1 TRBJ1-1 . TRBV29-1 CSAVRGGQGAEAFF TGCAGCGCCGTGAGGGGGGGACAGGGTGCTGAAGCTTTCTTT
. TRBJ1-5 . TRBV4-3 CASSQVWLAQPQHF TGCGCCAGCAGCCAAGTGTGGTTAGCTCAGCCCCAGCATTTT
TRBD2 TRBJ2-7 . TRBV27 CASMRGFSYEQYF TGTGCCAGCATGCGGGGGTTCTCCTACGAGCAGTACTTC
TRBD2 TRBJ2-3 . TRBV28 CASSRPTSGRVADTQYF TGTGCCAGCAGCCGCCCGACTAGCGGGAGAGTCGCAGATACGCAGTATTTT
. TRBJ2-5 . TRBV21-1 CASSVIGDSETQYF TGTGCCAGCAGCGTAATAGGTGATTCAGAGACCCAGTACTTC
TRBD1 TRBJ1-2 . TRBV29-1 CSVEGGQPYGYTF TGCAGCGTTGAAGGGGGACAGCCGTATGGCTACACCTTC
TRBD2 TRBJ2-1 many TRBV7-3 CASSPAAGGLYNEQFF TGTGCCAGCAGCCCCGCGGCGGGAGGTCTGTACAATGAGCAGTTCTTC
. TRBJ2-4 . TRBV21-1 CASSNWGVAKNIQYF TGTGCCAGCAGCAACTGGGGAGTAGCCAAAAACATTCAGTACTTC
TRBD2 TRBJ2-7 . TRBV27 CASSSPSGGSYEQYF TGTGCCAGCAGTTCCCCCAGCGGGGGCTCCTACGAGCAGTACTTC
. TRBJ1-1 . TRBV4-3 CASSQDFRQFTEAFF TGCGCCAGCAGCCAAGATTTTCGACAGTTCACTGAAGCTTTCTTT
TRBD2 TRBJ2-7 . TRBV7-9 CASSPMGLAGSEQYF TGTGCCAGCAGCCCCATGGGACTAGCGGGAAGCGAGCAGTACTTC
. TRBJ1-3 . TRBV4-3 CASSQRPGLAIYF TGCGCCAGCAGCCAACGACCAGGACTTGCCATATATTTT
. TRBJ2-6 . TRBV19 CASISDTYRGANVLTF TGTGCCAGTATAAGCGATACTTACCGGGGGGCCAACGTCCTGACTTTC
TRBD2 TRBJ2-1 once TRBV5-4 CASSTTSGSTRYEQFF TGTGCCAGCAGCACGACTAGCGGGAGTACGCGGTATGAGCAGTTCTTC
. TRBJ1-1 many TRBV5-1 CASSLSNRNTEAFF TGCGCCAGCAGCTTGTCGAACAGGAACACTGAAGCTTTCTTT
. TRBJ1-3 . TRBV28 CASSFFEGSGNTIYF TGTGCCAGCAGTTTCTTTGAGGGATCTGGAAACACCATATATTTT
. TRBJ2-3 . TRBV2 CASSDGHRTDTQYF TGTGCCAGCAGTGACGGACACCGCACAGATACGCAGTATTTT
. TRBJ1-2 . TRBV7-2 CASSLEVAALNYGYTF TGTGCCAGCAGCTTAGAGGTGGCAGCCCTTAACTATGGCTACACCTTC
TRBD1 TRBJ2-7 few TRBV5-1 CASSLVLGTGQYF TGCGCCAGCAGCCTCGTTCTAGGGACAGGGCAGTACTTC
. TRBJ2-7 . TRBV29-1 CSVAYNYEQYF TGCAGCGTAGCGTACAACTACGAGCAGTACTTC
. TRBJ1-3 . TRBV30 CAWSLGYSGNTIYF TGTGCCTGGAGTCTGGGTTATTCTGGAAACACCATATATTTT
TRBD2 TRBJ2-7 . TRBV7-2 CASTGFWVGREGSYEQYF TGTGCCAGCACAGGTTTTTGGGTGGGTCGGGAGGGTTCCTACGAGCAGTACTTC
TRBD2 TRBJ2-5 . TRBV5-1 CASSSAIGSGSRETQYF TGCGCCAGCAGCTCGGCGATCGGTAGCGGGAGTCGAGAGACCCAGTACTTC
. TRBJ2-7 . TRBV28 CASIRSLGLSEQYF TGTGCCAGCATCCGCTCCCTAGGGCTCTCCGAGCAGTACTTC
TRBD1 TRBJ1-2 . TRBV27 CASSSGTDYGYTF TGTGCCAGCAGTTCGGGGACAGACTATGGCTACACCTTC
. TRBJ1-1 . TRBV28 CASGRGATEAFF TGTGCCAGCGGGAGGGGGGCCACTGAAGCTTTCTTT
TRBD2 TRBJ2-1 few TRBV6-1 CASAGAGVDNEQFF TGTGCCAGCGCGGGAGCGGGAGTGGACAATGAGCAGTTCTTC
TRBD1 TRBJ1-1 . TRBV18 CASSNPGQNLHTEAFF TGTGCCAGCTCAAACCCGGGACAGAACCTACACACTGAAGCTTTCTTT
TRBD1 TRBJ2-1 . TRBV6-5 CASSYSGTGYNEQFF TGTGCCAGCAGTTACTCCGGGACAGGGTACAATGAGCAGTTCTTC
TRBD1 TRBJ2-2 . TRBV5-1 CASSLAGGNTGELFF TGCGCCAGCAGCTTGGCAGGGGGGAACACCGGGGAGCTGTTTTTT
TRBD2 TRBJ2-4 many TRBV4-1 CASSQEVGLAGDIGAKNIQYF TGCGCCAGCAGCCAGGAAGTTGGACTAGCGGGAGATATTGGGGCCAAAAACATTCAGTACTTC
. TRBJ1-2 many TRBV28 CASSFSAAGRGGYTF TGTGCCAGCAGTTTCTCCGCAGCGGGACGCGGTGGCTACACCTTC
. TRBJ1-3 . TRBV19 CASSFATGFSGNTIYF TGTGCCAGTAGTTTTGCGACAGGATTCTCTGGAAACACCATATATTTT
TRBD1 TRBJ1-2 . TRBV19 CASTGVGGQRDYYGYTF TGTGCCAGTACCGGAGTCGGGGGACAGCGGGACTACTATGGCTACACCTTC
. TRBJ2-1 . TRBV9 CASSVTGDTYNEQFF TGTGCCAGCAGCGTAACAGGCGATACCTACAATGAGCAGTTCTTC
. TRBJ2-7 few TRBV4-2 CASRANSGVYF TGTGCCAGCAGAGCCAACTCCGGGGTGTACTTC
. TRBJ2-6 . TRBV7-6 CASSPGFSGANVLTF TGTGCCAGCAGCCCAGGGTTCTCTGGGGCCAACGTCCTGACTTTC